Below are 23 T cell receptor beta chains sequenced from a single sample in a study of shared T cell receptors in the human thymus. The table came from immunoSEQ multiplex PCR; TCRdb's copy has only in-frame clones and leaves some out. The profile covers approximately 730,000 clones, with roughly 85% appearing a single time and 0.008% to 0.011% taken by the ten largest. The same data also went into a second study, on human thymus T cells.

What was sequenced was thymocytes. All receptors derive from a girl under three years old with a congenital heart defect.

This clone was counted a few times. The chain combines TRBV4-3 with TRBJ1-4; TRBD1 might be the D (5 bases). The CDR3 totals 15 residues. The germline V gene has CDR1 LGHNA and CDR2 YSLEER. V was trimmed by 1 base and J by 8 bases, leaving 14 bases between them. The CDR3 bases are TGCGCCAGCAGCCAAGCCGAAGGACATGGCGAAAAACTGTTTTTT. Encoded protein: CASSQAEGHGEKLFF.

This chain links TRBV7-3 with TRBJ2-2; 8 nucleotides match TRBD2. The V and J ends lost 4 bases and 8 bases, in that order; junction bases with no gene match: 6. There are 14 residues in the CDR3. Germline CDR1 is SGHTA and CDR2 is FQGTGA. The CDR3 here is CASSSGGASGELFF. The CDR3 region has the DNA TGTGCCAGCAGCTCCGGGGGGGCGTCGGGGGAGCTGTTTTTT. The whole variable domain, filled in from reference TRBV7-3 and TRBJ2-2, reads GAGVSQTPSNKVTEKGKYVELRCDPISGHTALYWYRQSLGQGPEFLIYFQGTGAADDSGLPNDRFFAVRPEGSVSTLKIQRTERGDSAVYLCASSSGGASGELFFGEGSRLTVL.

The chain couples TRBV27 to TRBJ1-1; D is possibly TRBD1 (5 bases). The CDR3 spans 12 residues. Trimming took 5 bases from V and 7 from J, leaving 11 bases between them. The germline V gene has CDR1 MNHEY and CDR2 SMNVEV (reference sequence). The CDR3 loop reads CASSPRGGEAFF. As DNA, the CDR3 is TGTGCCAGCAGTCCGCGCGGGGGTGAAGCTTTCTTT.

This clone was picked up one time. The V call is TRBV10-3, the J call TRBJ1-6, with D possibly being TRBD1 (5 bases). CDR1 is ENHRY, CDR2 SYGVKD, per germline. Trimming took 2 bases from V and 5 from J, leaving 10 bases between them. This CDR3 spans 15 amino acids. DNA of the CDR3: TGTGCCATCAGTGAGCTCGACAGACATAATTCACCCCTCCACTTT. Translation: CAISELDRHNSPLHF.

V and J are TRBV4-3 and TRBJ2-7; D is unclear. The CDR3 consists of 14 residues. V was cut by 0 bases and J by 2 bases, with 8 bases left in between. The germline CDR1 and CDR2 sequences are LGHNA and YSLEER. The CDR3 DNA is TGCGCCAGCAGCCAAGAAGTAACTCCCTACGAGCAGTACTTC. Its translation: CASSQEVTPYEQYF.

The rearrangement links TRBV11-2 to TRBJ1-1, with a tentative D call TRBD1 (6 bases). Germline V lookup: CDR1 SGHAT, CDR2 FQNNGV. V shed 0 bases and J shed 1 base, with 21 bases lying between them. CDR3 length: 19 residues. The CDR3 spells CASSLDRSGQLLPNTEAFF. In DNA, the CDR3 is TGTGCCAGCAGCTTAGACCGCTCGGGACAATTACTTCCGAACACTGAAGCTTTCTTT.

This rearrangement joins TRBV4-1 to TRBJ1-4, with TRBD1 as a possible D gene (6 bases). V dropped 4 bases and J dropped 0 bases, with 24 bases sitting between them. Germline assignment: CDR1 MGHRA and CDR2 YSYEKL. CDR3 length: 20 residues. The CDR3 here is CASSPFRGGAGEATNEKLFF. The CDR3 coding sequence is TGCGCCAGCAGCCCATTTAGGGGGGGCGCCGGAGAAGCAACTAATGAAAAACTGTTTTTT.

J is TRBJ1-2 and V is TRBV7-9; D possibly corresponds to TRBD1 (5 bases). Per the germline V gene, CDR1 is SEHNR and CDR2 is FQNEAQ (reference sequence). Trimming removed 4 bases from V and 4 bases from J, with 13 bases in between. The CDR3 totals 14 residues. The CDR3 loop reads CASSSGLKGYGYTF. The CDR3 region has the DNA TGTGCCAGCAGCTCGGGACTTAAGGGCTATGGCTACACCTTC.

CDR3 sequence reads: CASPNGGGGIWTF. CDR3 DNA: TGCGCCAGCCCGAACGGCGGGGGGGGGATCTGGACCTTC. This chain joins TRBV4-3 and TRBJ1-2; possible D gene TRBD1, 5 bases. From germline, CDR1 is LGHNA and CDR2 YSLEER. The CDR3 runs to 13 residues. Trimming pared 8 bases from V and 14 bases from J, leaving 24 bases between.

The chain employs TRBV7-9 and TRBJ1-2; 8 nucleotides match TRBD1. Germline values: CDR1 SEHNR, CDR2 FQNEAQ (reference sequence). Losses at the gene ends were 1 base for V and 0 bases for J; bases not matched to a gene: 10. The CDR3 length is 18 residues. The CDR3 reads CASSLVPRDRPANYGYTF. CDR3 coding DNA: TGTGCCAGCAGCTTAGTCCCCCGGGACAGGCCCGCTAACTATGGCTACACCTTC. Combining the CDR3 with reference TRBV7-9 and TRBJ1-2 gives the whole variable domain DTGVSQNPRHKITKRGQNVTFRCDPISEHNRLYWYRQTLGQGPEFLTYFQNEAQLEKSRLLSDRFSAERPKGSFSTLEIQRTEQGDSAMYLCASSLVPRDRPANYGYTFGSGTRLTVV.

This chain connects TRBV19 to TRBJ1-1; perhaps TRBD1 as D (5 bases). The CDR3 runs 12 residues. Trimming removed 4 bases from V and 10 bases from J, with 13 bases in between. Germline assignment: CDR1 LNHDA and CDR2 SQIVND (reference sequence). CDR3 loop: CASSKTQGPAFF. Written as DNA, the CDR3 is TGTGCCAGTAGTAAAACCCAGGGTCCAGCTTTCTTT.

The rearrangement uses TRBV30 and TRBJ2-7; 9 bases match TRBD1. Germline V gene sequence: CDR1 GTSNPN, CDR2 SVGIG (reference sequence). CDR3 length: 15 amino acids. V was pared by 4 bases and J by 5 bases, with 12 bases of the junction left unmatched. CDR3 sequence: CAWTSDRDREHEQYF. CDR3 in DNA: TGTGCCTGGACCTCCGACCGGGACAGGGAGCACGAGCAGTACTTC.

The DNA of the CDR3 is TGTGCCAGCAGTAAGCCGGGACAGGGGTTTGAGCAGAATTCACCCCTCCACTTT. Protein: CASSKPGQGFEQNSPLHF. The rearrangement joins TRBV28 to TRBJ1-6; TRBD1 aligns across 10 bases. CDR1 is MDHEN and CDR2 is SYDVKM in the germline V gene. This CDR3 has 18 amino acids. V lost 5 bases, J lost 7 bases, and 14 bases stayed unmatched. Full variable domain (outside the CDR3, taken from reference TRBV28 and TRBJ1-6): DVKVTQSSRYLVKRTGEKVFLECVQDMDHENMFWYRQDPGLGLRLIYFSYDVKMKEKGDIPEGYSVSREKKERFSLILESASTNQTSMYLCASSKPGQGFEQNSPLHFGNGTRLTVT.

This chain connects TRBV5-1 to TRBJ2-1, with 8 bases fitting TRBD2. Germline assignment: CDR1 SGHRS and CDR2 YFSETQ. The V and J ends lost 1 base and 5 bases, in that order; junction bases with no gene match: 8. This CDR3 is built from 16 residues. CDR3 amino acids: CASSLYLAGRHNEQFF. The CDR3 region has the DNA TGCGCCAGCAGCTTGTACTTAGCGGGGAGGCACAATGAGCAGTTCTTC.

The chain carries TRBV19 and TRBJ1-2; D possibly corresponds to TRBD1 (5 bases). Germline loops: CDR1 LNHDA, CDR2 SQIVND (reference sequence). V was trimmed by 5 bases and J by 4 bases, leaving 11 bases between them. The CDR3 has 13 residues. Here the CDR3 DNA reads TGTGCCAGTAGTTTCCGACAGAGCTATGGCTACACCTTC. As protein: CASSFRQSYGYTF.

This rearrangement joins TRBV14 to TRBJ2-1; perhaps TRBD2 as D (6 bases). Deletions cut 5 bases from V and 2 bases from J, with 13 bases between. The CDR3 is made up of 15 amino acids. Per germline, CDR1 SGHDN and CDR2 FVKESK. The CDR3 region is CASSNSGTAYNEQFF. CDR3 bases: TGTGCCAGCAGCAATAGCGGAACAGCCTACAATGAGCAGTTCTTC.

The CDR3 reads CASSRGLRNEQFF. The CDR3 coding sequence is TGTGCCAGCAGCCGGGGACTAAGGAATGAGCAGTTCTTC. This chain connects TRBV5-6 to TRBJ2-1; 7 bases match TRBD2. The CDR3 totals 13 residues. Germline CDR1 and CDR2: SGHDT and YYEEEE. The V gene end was trimmed by 4 bases and the J gene end by 7 bases; junction bases not matched to a gene: 5. Using reference TRBV5-6 and TRBJ2-1 for the parts outside the CDR3, the full variable domain is DAGVTQSPTHLIKTRGQQVTLRCSPKSGHDTVSWYQQALGQGPQFIFQYYEEEERQRGNFPDRFSGHQFPNYSSELNVNALLLGDSALYLCASSRGLRNEQFFGPGTRLTVL.

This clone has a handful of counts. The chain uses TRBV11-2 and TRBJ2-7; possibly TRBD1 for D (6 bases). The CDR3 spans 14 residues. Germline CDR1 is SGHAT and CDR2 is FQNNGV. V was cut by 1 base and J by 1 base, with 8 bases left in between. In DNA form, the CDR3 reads TGTGCCAGCAGCTTAGTACAGGGTTCCTACGAGCAGTACTTC. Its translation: CASSLVQGSYEQYF.

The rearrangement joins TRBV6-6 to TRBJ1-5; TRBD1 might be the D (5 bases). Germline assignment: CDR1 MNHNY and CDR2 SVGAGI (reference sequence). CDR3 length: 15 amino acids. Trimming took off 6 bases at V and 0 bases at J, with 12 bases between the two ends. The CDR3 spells CASSFRQNSNQPQHF. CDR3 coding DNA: TGTGCCAGCAGCTTCCGACAGAATAGCAATCAGCCCCAGCATTTT.

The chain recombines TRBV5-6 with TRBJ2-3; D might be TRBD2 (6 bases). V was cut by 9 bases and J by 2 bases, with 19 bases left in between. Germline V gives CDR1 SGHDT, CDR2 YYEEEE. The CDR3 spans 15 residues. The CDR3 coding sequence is TGTGCCACCTCCCTCGGACTAACCCTCACAGATACGCAGTATTTT. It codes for CATSLGLTLTDTQYF.

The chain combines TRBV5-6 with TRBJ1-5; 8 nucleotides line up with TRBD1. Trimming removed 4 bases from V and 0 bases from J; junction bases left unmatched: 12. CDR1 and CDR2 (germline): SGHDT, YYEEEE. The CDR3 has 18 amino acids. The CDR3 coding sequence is TGTGCCAGCAGCCTCTATAAGGGACAGGCAAATAGCAATCAGCCCCAGCATTTT. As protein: CASSLYKGQANSNQPQHF.

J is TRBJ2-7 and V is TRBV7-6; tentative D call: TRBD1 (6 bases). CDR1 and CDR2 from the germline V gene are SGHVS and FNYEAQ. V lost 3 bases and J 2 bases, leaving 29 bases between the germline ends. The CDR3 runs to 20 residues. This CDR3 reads CASSFGAEDSPLTNPYEQYF. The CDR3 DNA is TGTGCCAGCAGCTTCGGGGCGGAGGACAGCCCTTTAACAAATCCCTACGAGCAGTACTTC.

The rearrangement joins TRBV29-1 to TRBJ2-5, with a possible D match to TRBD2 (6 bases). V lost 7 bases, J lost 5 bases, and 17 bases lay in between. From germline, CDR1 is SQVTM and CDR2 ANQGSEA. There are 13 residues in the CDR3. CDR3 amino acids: CSALGGAGETQYF. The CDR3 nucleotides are TGCAGCGCCCTAGGCGGGGCCGGCGAGACCCAGTACTTC.